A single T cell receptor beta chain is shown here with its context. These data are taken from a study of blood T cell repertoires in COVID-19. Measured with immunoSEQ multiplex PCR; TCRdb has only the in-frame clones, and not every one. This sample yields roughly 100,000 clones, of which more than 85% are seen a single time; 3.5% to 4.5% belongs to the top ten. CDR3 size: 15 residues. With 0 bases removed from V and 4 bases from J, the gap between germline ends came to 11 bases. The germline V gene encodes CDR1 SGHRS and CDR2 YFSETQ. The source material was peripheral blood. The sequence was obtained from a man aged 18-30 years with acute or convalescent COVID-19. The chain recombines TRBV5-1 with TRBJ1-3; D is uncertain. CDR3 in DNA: TGCGCCAGCAGCTTGGCCGGGGTGTACGGAAACACCATATATTTT. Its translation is CASSLAGVYGNTIYF.